This TCR beta chain stems from a study of control samples from healthy donors and cancer patients. Assay used: immunoSEQ multiplex PCR; TCRdb lists only in-frame clones, some missing. In the table there are some 150,000 clones, around 94% of which are singletons. Trimming pared 4 bases from V and 4 bases from J, leaving 11 bases between. CDR3 length: 13 amino acids. Germline V gene sequence: CDR1 MGHRA, CDR2 YSYEKL. Specimen: PBMCs. The chain is built from TRBV4-1 and TRBJ2-7; D is ambiguous. The origin of this receptor is a man in his 60s with colorectal cancer. The CDR3 DNA follows: TGCGCCAGCAGCCGACAACAGAGTTACGAGCAGTACTTC. It yields the protein CASSRQQSYEQYF.